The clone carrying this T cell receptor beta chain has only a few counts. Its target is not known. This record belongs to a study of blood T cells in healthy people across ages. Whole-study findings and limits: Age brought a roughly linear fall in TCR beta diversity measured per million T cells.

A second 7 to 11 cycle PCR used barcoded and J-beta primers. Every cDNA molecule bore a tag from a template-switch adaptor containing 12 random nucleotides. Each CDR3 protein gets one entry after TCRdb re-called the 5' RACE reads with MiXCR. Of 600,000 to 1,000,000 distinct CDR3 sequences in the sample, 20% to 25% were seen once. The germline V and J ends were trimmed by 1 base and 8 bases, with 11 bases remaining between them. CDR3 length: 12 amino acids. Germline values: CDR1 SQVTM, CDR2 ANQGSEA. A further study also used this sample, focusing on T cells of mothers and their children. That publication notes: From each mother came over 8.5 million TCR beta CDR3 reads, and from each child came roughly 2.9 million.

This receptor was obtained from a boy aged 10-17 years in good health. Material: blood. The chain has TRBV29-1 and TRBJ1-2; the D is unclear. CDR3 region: CSVEGLQEGYTF. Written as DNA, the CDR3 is TGCAGCGTTGAAGGGCTCCAGGAAGGCTACACCTTC.